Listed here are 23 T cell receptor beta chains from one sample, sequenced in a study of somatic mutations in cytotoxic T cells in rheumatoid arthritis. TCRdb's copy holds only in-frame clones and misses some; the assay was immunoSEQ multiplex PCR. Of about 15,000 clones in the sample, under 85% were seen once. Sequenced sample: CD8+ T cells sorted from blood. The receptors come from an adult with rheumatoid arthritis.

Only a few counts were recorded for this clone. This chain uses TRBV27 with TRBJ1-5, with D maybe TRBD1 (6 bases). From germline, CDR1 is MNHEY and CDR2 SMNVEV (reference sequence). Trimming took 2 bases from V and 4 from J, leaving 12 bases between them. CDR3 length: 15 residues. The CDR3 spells CASSLNPRGNQPQHF. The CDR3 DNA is TGTGCCAGCAGTTTAAACCCCAGGGGTAATCAGCCCCAGCATTTT.

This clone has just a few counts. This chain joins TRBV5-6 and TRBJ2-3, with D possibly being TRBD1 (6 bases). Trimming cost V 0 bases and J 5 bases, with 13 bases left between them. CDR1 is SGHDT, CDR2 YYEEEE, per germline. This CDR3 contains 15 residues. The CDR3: CASSLAAGAVDTQYF. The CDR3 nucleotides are TGTGCCAGCAGCTTGGCCGCAGGGGCTGTAGATACGCAGTATTTT.

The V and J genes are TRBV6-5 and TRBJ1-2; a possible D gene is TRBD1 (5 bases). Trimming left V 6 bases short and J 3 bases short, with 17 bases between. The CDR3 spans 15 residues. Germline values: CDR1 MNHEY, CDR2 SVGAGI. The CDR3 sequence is CASSYEVGGYYGYTF. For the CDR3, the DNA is TGTGCCAGCAGCTATGAGGTGGGGGGGTACTATGGCTACACCTTC.

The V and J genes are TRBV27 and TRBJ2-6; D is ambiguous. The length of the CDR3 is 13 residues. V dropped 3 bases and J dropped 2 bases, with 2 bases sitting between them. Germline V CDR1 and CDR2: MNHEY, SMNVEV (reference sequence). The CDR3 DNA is TGTGCCAGCAGTTTCCCTGGGGCCAACGTCCTGACTTTC. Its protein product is CASSFPGANVLTF. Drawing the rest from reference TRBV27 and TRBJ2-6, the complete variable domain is EAQVTQNPRYLITVTGKKLTVTCSQNMNHEYMSWYRQDPGLGLRQIYYSMNVEVTDKGDVPEGYKVSRKEKRNFPLILESPSPNQTSLYFCASSFPGANVLTFGAGSRLTVL.

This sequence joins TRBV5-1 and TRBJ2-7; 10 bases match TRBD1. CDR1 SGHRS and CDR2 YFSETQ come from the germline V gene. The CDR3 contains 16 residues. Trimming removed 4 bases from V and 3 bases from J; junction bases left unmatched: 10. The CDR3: CASSVNYWDRGYEQYF. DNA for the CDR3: TGCGCCAGCAGCGTTAACTACTGGGACAGGGGCTACGAGCAGTACTTC.

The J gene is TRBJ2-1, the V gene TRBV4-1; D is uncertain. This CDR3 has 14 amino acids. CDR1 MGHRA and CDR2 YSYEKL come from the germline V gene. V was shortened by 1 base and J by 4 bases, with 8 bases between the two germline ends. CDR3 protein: CASSQGADYNEQFF. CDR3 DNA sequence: TGCGCCAGCAGCCAAGGGGCAGATTACAATGAGCAGTTCTTC.

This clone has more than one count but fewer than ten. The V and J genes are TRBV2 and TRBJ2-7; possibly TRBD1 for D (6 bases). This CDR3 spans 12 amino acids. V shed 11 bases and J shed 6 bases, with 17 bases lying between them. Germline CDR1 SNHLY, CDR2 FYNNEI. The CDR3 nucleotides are TGTGCCCCGTCCCGGACAGACGGCGAGCAGTACTTC. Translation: CAPSRTDGEQYF.

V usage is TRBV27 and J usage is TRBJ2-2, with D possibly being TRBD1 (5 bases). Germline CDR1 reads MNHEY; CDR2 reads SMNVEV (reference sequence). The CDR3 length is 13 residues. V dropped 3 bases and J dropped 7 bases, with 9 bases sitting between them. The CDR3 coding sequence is TGTGCCAGCAGTTTCGCAGGGTACGGGGAGCTGTTTTTT. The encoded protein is CASSFAGYGELFF.

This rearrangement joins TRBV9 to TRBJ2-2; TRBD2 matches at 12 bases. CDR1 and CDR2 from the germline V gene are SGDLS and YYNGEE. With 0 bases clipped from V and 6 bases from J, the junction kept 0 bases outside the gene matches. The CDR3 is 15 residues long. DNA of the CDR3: TGTGCCAGCAGCGTAGCTAGCGGGGGGGCCGGGGAGCTGTTTTTT. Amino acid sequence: CASSVASGGAGELFF.

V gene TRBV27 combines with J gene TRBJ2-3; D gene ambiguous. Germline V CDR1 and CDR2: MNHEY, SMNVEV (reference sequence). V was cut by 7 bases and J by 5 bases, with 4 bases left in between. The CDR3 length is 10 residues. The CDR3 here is CASIGDTQYF. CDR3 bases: TGTGCCAGCATCGGAGATACGCAGTATTTT.

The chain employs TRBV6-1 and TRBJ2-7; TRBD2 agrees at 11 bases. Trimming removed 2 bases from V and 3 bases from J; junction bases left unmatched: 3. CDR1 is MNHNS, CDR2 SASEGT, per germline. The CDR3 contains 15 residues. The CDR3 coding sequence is TGTGCCAGCAGTGAATCTAGCGGGGGGCTCTACGAGCAGTACGTC. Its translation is CASSESSGGLYEQYV.

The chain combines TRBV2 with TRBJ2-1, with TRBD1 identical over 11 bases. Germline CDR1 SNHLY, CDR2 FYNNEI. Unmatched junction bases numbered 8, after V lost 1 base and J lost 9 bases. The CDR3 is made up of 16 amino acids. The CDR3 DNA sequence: TGTGCCAGCAGTGAAGGACCGGGACAGGGGGACGCTGAGCAGTTCTTC. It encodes CASSEGPGQGDAEQFF.

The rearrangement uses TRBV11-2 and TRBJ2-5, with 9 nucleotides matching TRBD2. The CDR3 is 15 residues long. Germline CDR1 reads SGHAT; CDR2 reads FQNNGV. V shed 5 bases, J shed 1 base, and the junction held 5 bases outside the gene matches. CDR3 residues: CASSLGTSSQETQYF. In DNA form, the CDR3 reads TGTGCCAGCAGCCTCGGGACTAGCTCCCAAGAGACCCAGTACTTC.

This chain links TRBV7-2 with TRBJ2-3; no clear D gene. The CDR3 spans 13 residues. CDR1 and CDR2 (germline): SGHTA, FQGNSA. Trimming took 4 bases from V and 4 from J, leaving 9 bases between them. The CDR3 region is CASSSFFSDTQYF. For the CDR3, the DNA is TGTGCCAGCAGCTCGTTTTTTTCAGATACGCAGTATTTT.

The CDR3 nucleotides are TGTGCCAGCAGCTTAGCGGGGGCTACAGGTGAAAAACTGTTTTTT. Its protein product is CASSLAGATGEKLFF. This chain connects TRBV7-9 to TRBJ1-4; tentatively, D is TRBD1 (6 bases). CDR1 and CDR2 (germline): SEHNR, FQNEAQ (reference sequence). There are 15 residues in the CDR3. The V end lost 0 bases, the J end lost 7 bases, and 12 bases lay between the germline ends.

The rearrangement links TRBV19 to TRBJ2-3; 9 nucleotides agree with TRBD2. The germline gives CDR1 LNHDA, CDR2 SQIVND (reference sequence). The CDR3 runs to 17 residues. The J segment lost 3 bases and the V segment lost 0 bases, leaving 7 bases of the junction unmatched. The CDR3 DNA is TGTGCCAGTAGTATAGATCGGGACGCGGGAGGGACAGATACGCAGTATTTT. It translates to CASSIDRDAGGTDTQYF.

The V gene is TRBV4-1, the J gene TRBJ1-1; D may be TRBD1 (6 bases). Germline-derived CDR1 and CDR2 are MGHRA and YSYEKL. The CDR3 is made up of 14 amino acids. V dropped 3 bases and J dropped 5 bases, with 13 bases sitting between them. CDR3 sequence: CASSQLPGETEAFF. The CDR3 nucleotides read TGCGCCAGCAGCCAGTTGCCAGGGGAAACTGAAGCTTTCTTT.

DNA of the CDR3: TGTGCCAGCAGTCCATCGGGAGGGCGCCAAGAGACCCAGTACTTC. Translated, it gives CASSPSGGRQETQYF. The V and J genes are TRBV6-6 and TRBJ2-5; 8 nucleotides align to TRBD2. The CDR3 is made up of 15 amino acids. The J segment lost 1 base and the V segment lost 5 bases, leaving 6 bases of the junction unmatched. Germline-derived CDR1 and CDR2 are MNHNY and SVGAGI (reference sequence).

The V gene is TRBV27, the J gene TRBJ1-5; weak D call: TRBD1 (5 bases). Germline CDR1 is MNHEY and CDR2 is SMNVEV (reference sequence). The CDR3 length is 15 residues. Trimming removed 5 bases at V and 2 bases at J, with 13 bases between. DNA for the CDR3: TGTGCCAGCAGTAACACCTGGGACGGCAATCAGCCCCAGCATTTT. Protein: CASSNTWDGNQPQHF.

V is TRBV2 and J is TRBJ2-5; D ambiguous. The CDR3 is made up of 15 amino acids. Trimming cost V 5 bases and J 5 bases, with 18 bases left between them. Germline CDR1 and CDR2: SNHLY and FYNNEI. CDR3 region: CASSSDWHLSETQYF. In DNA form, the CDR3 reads TGTGCCAGCAGTTCCGACTGGCACCTTTCGGAGACCCAGTACTTC. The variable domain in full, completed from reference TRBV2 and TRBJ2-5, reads EPEVTQTPSHQVTQMGQEVILRCVPISNHLYFYWYRQILGQKVEFLVSFYNNEISEKSEIFDDQFSVERPDGSNFTLKIRSTKLEDSAMYFCASSSDWHLSETQYFGPGTRLLVL.

In nucleotides, the CDR3 is TGCGCCAGCAGTGAGTCGAACTACAGCAATCAGCCCCAGCATTTT. The encoded protein is CASSESNYSNQPQHF. The V call is TRBV10-1, the J call TRBJ1-5; D ambiguous. Germline-derived CDR1 and CDR2 are WNHNN and SYGVQD (reference sequence). V was pared by 0 bases and J by 1 base, with 7 bases between. CDR3 length: 15 residues.

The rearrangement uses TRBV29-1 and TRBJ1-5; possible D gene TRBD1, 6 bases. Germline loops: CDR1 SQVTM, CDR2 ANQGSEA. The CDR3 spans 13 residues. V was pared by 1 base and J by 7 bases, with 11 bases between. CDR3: CSVEGGAGQPQHF. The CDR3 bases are TGCAGCGTTGAAGGGGGGGCTGGGCAGCCCCAGCATTTT.

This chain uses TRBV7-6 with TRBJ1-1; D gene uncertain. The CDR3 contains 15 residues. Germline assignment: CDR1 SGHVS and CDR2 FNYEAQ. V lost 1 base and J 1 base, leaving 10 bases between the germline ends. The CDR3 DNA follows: TGTGCCAGCAGCTTAGTGGCGGAGGGGAACACTGAAGCTTTCTTT. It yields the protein CASSLVAEGNTEAFF.